These T cell receptor beta chains were read from a single sample in a study of T cell responses to AZD1222 COVID-19 vaccine. This table comes from immunoSEQ multiplex PCR, and its TCRdb copy is limited to in-frame clones, with some not included. The sample lists under 200,000 clones, 70% to 90% occurring once. This sample comprised peripheral blood, obtained 28 days after the second AZD1222 dose. The receptor set was obtained from an adult who received the AZD1222 COVID-19 vaccine. Both conserved end residues are part of each CDR3. The size of a clone is reported for some rows only, either as once, few or many, or as a class for expanded clones.

clone_size	v_call	cdr3_aa
.	TRBV14	CASSPILRDDYGYTF
.	TRBV3-1/TRBV3-2	CASSQGAGTEAFF
.	TRBV18	CASSLKNEQFF
.	TRBV4-3	CASSQVVAGSGANVLTF
.	TRBV19	CASSGTGGPYEQYF
.	TRBV24-1	CATSLGSSYEQYF
.	TRBV6-2/TRBV6-3	CASSRGENIQYF
.	TRBV7-2	CASSLIRGRWEQYF
.	TRBV30	CAWSPSPEAFF
.	TRBV28	CASTGRGTADTQYF
.	TRBV30	CAWSGTGHRRPLHF
once	TRBV7-8	CASSLDHYEQYF
.	TRBV7-8	CASSRGDFEIQYF
.	TRBV2	CASTRQGSNYGYTF
.	TRBV28	CASSLWNQPQHF
.	TRBV6-5	CASSYGADPNYGYTF
.	TRBV30	CAWSVAGGYEQYF
.	TRBV11-1	CASSSRLAGVNEQFF
.	TRBV18	CASSPPGRGSTDTQYF
.	TRBV6-1	CASRERTWTSGRAVETQYF
.	TRBV6-5	CASSPGTGGTDTQYF
.	TRBV27	CASSPPLVPGQGSYGYTF
.	TRBV13	CASSLGGPRGTEAFF
once	TRBV7-2	CASSPSTAGVVYTQYF
.	TRBV7-2	CASSFSFLGASREQYF
.	TRBV27	CASSFPDSCQPQHF
.	TRBV4-2	CASSQDGRGTYGYTF
.	TRBV19	CASTYGGISGNTIYF
once	TRBV27	CASSSAGVIGNEQFF
once	TRBV7-6	CASSLEAEGTPSGNTIYF
.	TRBV7-8	CASKELADKRNEQFF
few	TRBV11-2	CASSLRKATNEKLFF
.	TRBV19	CASSIHAGGSGELFF
few	TRBV7-2	CASSLGARPGELFF
.	TRBV29-1	CSVGTGSYEQYF
.	TRBV7-3	CASSRTGDVGELFF
.	TRBV19	CASSMQGRIVEKLFF